This is a list of T cell receptor beta chains from one sample in a study of T cell responses to AZD1222 COVID-19 vaccine. Assay used: immunoSEQ multiplex PCR; TCRdb lists only in-frame clones, some missing. The repertoire holds roughly 100,000 clones, with over 80% as singletons. Material: peripheral blood, obtained on day 0 of AZD1222 vaccination. The source of these receptors is an adult in good health. CDR3s leave out the opening cysteine and the closing phenylalanine or tryptophan.

v_gene	j_gene	CDR3aa
TRBV7-9	TRBJ1-6	ASSPGGQGKNSPLH
TRBV29-1	TRBJ1-1	SVAQGAGEAF
TRBV4-3	TRBJ1-3	ASSQDPIGSGNTIY
TRBV19	TRBJ2-7	ASSPRGSYEQY
TRBV7-2	TRBJ2-1	ASSLTTKKTGTKDEQF
TRBV10-3	TRBJ2-1	AISESVGVSSYNEQF
TRBV12-3/TRBV12-4	TRBJ1-3	ASSLGRHTIY
TRBV4-3	TRBJ1-2	ASSQGVVVYGYT
TRBV7-8	TRBJ2-1	ASSLGRLASYNEQF
TRBV7-9	TRBJ1-6	ASSLEPQGTNSPLH
TRBV30	TRBJ2-5	SERVGETQY
TRBV28	TRBJ2-7	ASSPHSGSYEQY
TRBV7-2	TRBJ2-3	ASSPPGSWASDTQY
TRBV4-1	TRBJ2-1	ASSQVSGADNEQF
TRBV6-2/TRBV6-3	TRBJ2-3	ASSYLPTSGYFLDTQY
TRBV18	TRBJ1-2	ASSVLGDYGYT
TRBV19	TRBJ1-6	ASSIAGQGLNSPLH
TRBV27	TRBJ1-2	ASSTGGYGYT
TRBV9	TRBJ1-6	ASSAWDSSNSPLH
TRBV7-3	TRBJ2-1	ASSSQPGGLYNEQF
TRBV19	TRBJ2-5	ASSIQPMEKTQY
TRBV12-3/TRBV12-4	TRBJ2-7	ASSLKAYGEQY
TRBV5-1	TRBJ2-1	ASSLDLQGQF